This T cell receptor beta chain was captured in a study of siplizumab effects on memory and regulatory T cells. Comments on this clone: Its specificity is not known.

Study-level findings and limits: A significant reduction in alloreactive sequences traceable to unstimulated CD4+ memory cells was produced by siplizumab.

The ends were cut back, 5 bases at V and 1 base at J, with 12 bases in the middle. The CDR3 consists of 15 residues. Germline V gene data show CDR1 as SGHNT and CDR2 as YENEEA. Each sample yielded roughly 9.3 x 10^4 assayed TCR templates. The protocol was immunoSEQ multiplex PCR, while the TCRdb copy is restricted to in-frame clones and leaves out a portion. The sample has about 110,000 clones; more than 90% are singletons. This TCR came from a human donor in good health. The sequenced sample consisted of CD4+ T cells sorted from blood. This chain joins TRBV11-3 and TRBJ1-3; the D gene is possibly TRBD1 (5 bases). Here the CDR3 DNA reads TGTGCCAGCAGCCGCGGGGGGATATCTGGAAACACCATATATTTT. Translated: CASSRGGISGNTIYF.